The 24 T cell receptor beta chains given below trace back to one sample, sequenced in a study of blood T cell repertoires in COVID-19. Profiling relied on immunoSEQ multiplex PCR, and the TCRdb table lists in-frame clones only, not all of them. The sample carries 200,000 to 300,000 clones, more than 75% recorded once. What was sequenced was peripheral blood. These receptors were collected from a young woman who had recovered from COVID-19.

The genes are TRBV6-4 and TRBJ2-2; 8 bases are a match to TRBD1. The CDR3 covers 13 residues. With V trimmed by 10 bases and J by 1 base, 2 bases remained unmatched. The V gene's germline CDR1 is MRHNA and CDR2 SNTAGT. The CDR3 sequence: CATGTGNTGELFF. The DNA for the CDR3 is TGTGCCACCGGGACAGGGAACACCGGGGAGCTGTTTTTT.

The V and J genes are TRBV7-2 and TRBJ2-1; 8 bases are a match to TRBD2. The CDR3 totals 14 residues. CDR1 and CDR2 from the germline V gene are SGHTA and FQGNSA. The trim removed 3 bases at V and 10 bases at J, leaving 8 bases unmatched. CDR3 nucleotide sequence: TGTGCCAGCAGCTTCCGGGGGGGTGTTTTGGAGCAGTTCTTC. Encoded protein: CASSFRGGVLEQFF.

CDR3 region: CASSESWGLGSPLHF. Here the CDR3 DNA reads TGTGCCAGCAGTGAATCCTGGGGGCTAGGATCACCCCTCCACTTT. The J gene is TRBJ1-6, the V gene TRBV6-1; maybe TRBD1 (6 bases). V dropped 2 bases and J dropped 10 bases, with 15 bases sitting between them. The CDR3 runs 15 residues. Germline V CDR1 and CDR2: MNHNS, SASEGT.

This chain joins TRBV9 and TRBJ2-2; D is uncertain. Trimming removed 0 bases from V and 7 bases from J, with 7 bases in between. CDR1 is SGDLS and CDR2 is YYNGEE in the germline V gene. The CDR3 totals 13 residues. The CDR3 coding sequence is TGTGCCAGCAGCGTAGGGCAGGTCGGGGAGCTGTTTTTT. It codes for CASSVGQVGELFF.

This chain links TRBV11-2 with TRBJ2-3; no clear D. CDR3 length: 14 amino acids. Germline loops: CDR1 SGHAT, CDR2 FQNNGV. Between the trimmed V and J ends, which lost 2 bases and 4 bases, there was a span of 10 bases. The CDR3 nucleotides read TGTGCCAGCAGCTTAATGGCAGGCCCAGATACGCAGTATTTT. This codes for CASSLMAGPDTQYF.

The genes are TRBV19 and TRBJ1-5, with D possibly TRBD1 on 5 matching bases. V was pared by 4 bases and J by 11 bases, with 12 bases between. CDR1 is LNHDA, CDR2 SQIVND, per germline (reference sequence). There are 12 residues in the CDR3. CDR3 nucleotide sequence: TGTGCCAGTAGTAGGCAGGGTGGAGCCCAGCATTTT. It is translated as CASSRQGGAQHF.

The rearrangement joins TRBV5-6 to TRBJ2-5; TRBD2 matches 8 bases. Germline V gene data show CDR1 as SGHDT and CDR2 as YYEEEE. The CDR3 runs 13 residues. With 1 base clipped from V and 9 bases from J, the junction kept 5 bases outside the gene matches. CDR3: CASSLLRGEAQYF. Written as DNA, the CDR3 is TGTGCCAGCAGCTTGTTGCGGGGGGAGGCCCAGTACTTC. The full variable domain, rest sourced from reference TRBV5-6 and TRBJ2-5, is DAGVTQSPTHLIKTRGQQVTLRCSPKSGHDTVSWYQQALGQGPQFIFQYYEEEERQRGNFPDRFSGHQFPNYSSELNVNALLLGDSALYLCASSLLRGEAQYFGPGTRLLVL.

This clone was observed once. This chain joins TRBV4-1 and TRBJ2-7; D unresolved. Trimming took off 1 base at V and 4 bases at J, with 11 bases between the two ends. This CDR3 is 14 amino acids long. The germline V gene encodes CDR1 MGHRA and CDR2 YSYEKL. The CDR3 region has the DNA TGCGCCAGCAGCCAAGCGGGTACGGATTACGAGCAGTACTTC. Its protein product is CASSQAGTDYEQYF.

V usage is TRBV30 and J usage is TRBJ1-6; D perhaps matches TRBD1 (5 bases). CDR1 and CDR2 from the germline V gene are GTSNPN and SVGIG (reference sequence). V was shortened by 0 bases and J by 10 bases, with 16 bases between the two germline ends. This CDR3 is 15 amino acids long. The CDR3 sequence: CAWSVLLGLDSPLHF. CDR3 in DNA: TGTGCCTGGAGTGTACTTTTGGGACTAGACTCACCCCTCCACTTT.

This CDR3 is CASSARQGFSGYTF. The CDR3 nucleotides are TGTGCCAGCAGTGCTAGACAGGGGTTCAGTGGCTACACCTTC. The chain has TRBV2 and TRBJ1-2; 8 positions match TRBD1. This CDR3 has 14 amino acids. Germline V gives CDR1 SNHLY, CDR2 FYNNEI. The trim removed 4 bases at V and 7 bases at J, leaving 8 bases unmatched.

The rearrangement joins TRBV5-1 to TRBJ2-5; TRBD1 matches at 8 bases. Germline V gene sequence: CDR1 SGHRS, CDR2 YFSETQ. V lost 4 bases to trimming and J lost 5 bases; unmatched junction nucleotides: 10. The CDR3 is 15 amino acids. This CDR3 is CASSPRTGRVETQYF. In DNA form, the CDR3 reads TGCGCCAGCAGCCCGAGGACAGGGCGGGTGGAGACCCAGTACTTC.

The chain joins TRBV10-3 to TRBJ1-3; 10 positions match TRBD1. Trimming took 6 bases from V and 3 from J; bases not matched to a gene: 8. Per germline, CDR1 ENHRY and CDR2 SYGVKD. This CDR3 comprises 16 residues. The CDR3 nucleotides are TGTGCCATCAGCCGTCCCGGGACAGGGGTTGGAAACACCATATATTTT. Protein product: CAISRPGTGVGNTIYF.

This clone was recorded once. The CDR3 spells CATKGLTGELFF. The CDR3 DNA reads as TGTGCCACGAAAGGACTAACCGGGGAGCTGTTTTTT. The chain recombines TRBV2 with TRBJ2-2; the D gene is possibly TRBD2 (6 bases). Between the trimmed V and J ends, which lost 10 bases and 5 bases, there was a span of 11 bases. CDR1 is SNHLY and CDR2 is FYNNEI in the germline V gene. CDR3 length: 12 residues.

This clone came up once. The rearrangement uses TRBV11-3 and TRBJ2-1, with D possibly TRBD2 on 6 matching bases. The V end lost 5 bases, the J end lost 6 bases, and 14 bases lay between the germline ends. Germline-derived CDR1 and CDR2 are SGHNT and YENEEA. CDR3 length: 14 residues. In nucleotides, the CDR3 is TGTGCCAGCAGCGGGACTTTAGGAGGCAATGAGCAGTTCTTC. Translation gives CASSGTLGGNEQFF.

CDR3 residues: CASSPVGAGSPLHF. The CDR3 nucleotides are TGTGCCAGTAGCCCAGTGGGGGCCGGTTCACCCCTCCACTTT. V and J are TRBV19 and TRBJ1-6; D is possibly TRBD1 (6 bases). Trimming stripped 6 bases from V and 9 bases from J, with 15 bases between. Germline CDR1 is LNHDA and CDR2 is SQIVND (reference sequence). The CDR3 covers 14 residues.

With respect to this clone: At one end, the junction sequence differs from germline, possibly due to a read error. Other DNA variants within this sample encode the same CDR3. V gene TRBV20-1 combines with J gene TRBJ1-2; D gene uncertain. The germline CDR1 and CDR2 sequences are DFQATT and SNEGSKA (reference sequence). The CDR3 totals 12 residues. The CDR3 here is CSASGGPYGYTF. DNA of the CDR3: TGTAGTGCTAGTGGAGGGCCCTATGGCTACACCTTC.

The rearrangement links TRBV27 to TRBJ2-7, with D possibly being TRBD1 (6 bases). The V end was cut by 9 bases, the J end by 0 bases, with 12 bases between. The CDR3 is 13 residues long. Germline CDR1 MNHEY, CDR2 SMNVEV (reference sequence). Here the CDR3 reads CASRTVSSYEQYF. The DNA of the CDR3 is TGTGCCAGTAGGACAGTTTCCTCCTACGAGCAGTACTTC.

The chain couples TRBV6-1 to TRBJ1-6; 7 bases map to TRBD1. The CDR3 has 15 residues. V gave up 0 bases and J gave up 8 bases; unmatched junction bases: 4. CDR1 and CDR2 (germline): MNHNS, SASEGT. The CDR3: CASSEADREYSPLHF. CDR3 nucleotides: TGTGCCAGCAGTGAAGCTGACAGGGAGTATTCACCCCTCCACTTT.

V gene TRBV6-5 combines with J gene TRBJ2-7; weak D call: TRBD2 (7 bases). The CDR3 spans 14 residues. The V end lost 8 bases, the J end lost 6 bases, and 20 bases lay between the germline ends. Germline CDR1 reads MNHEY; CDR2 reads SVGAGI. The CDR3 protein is CASLRRGRAAEQYF. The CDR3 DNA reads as TGTGCCAGCTTAAGGAGGGGGAGGGCGGCCGAGCAGTACTTC.

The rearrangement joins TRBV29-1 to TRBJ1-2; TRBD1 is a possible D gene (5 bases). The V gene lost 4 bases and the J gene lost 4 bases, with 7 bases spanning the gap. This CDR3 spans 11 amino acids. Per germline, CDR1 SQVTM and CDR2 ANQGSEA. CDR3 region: CSVGQTYGYTF. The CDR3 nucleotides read TGCAGCGTTGGACAGACCTATGGCTACACCTTC.

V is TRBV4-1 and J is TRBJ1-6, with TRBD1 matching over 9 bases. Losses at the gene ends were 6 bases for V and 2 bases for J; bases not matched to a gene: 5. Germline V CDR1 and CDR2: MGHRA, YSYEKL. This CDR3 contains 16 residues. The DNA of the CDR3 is TGCGCCAGCAGGCGGGACAGGGAGGCCTATAATTCACCCCTCCACTTT. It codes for CASRRDREAYNSPLHF.

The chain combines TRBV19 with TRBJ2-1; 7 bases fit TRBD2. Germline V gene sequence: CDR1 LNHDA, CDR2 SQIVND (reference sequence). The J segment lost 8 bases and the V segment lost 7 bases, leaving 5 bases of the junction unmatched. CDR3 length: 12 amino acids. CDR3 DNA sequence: TGTGCCAGTACCCACGGGGGGTATGAGCAGTTCTTC. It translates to CASTHGGYEQFF. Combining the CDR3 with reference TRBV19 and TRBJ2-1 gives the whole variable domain DGGITQSPKYLFRKEGQNVTLSCEQNLNHDAMYWYRQDPGQGLRLIYYSQIVNDFQKGDIAEGYSVSREKKESFPLTVTSAQKNPTAFYLCASTHGGYEQFFGPGTRLTVL.

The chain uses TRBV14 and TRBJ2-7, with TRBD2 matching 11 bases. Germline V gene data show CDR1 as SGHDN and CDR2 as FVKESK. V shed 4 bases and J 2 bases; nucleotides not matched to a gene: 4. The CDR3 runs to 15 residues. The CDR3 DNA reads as TGTGCCAGCAGCCGCCTTAGCGGGGGGGCCTACGAGCAGTACTTC. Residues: CASSRLSGGAYEQYF.

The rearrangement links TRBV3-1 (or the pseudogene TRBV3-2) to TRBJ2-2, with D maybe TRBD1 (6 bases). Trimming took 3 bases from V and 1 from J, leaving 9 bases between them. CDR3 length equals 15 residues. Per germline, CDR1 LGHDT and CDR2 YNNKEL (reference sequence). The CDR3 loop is CASSQNRVNTGELFF. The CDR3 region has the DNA TGTGCCAGCAGCCAGAACAGGGTGAACACCGGGGAGCTGTTTTTT.